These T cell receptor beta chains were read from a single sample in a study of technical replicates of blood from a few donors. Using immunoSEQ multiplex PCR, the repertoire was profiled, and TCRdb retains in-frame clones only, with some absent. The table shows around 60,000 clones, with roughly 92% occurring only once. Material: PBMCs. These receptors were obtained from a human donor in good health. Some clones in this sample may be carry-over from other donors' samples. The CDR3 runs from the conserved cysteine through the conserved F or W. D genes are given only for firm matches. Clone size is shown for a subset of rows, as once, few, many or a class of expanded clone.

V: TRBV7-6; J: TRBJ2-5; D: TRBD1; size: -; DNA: TGTGCCAGCAGAGGACAGGTACAAGAGACCCAGTACTTC; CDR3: CASRGQVQETQYF
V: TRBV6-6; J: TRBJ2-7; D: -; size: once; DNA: TGTGCCAGCAGTTTGGAGGGCCTGGTAGCGGAGCAGTACTTC; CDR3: CASSLEGLVAEQYF
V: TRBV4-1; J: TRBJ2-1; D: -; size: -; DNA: TGCGCCAGCAGCCAAGAGTTTGCTACCATCTACAATGAGCAGTTCTTC; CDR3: CASSQEFATIYNEQFF
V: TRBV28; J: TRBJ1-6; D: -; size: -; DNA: TGTGCCAGCACCTACACAGCCATCTATAATTCACCCCTCCACTTT; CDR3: CASTYTAIYNSPLHF
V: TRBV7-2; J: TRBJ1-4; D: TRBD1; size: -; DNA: TGTGCCAGCAGCCAACGACAGGGGGCGCCCCGGGGTGAAAAACTGTTTTTT; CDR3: CASSQRQGAPRGEKLFF
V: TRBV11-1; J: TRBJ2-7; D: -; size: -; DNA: TGTGCCAGCAGCTTATTCTCCCGCCAGTCCTACGAGCAGTACTTC; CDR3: CASSLFSRQSYEQYF
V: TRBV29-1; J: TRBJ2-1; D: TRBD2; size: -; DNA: TGCAGCGGCATCCTCACTAGCGGGAGACAACTTTACAATGAGCAGTTCTTC; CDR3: CSGILTSGRQLYNEQFF
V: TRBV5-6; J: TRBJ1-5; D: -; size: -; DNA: TGTGCCAGCAGCTTGGCCGGGGGGCTTAGCAATCAGCCCCAGCATTTT; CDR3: CASSLAGGLSNQPQHF
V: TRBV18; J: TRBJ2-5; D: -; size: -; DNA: TGTGCCAGCTCACTGATTCAGGGACAAGAGACCCAGTACTTC; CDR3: CASSLIQGQETQYF
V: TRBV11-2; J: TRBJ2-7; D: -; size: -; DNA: TGTGCCAGCAGCCTAACCAATTCGGGAATGAGAACCTACGAGCAGTACTTC; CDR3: CASSLTNSGMRTYEQYF
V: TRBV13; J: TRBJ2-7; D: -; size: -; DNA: TGTGCCAGCAGCTTAGAGGGCGGGACGGCCTACGAGCAGTACTTC; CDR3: CASSLEGGTAYEQYF
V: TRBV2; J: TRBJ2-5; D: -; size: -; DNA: TGTGCCAGCGGTCTTCGATTAGTAAAATATAAAGAGACCCAGTACTTC; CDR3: CASGLRLVKYKETQYF
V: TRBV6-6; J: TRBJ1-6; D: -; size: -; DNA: TGTGCCAGCAGAGAAGGGTCCGCGCGGGGTTCACCCCTCCACTTT; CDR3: CASREGSARGSPLHF
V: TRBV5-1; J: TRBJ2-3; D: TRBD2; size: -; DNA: TGCGCCAGCGGTAGGACTAGCGGGGGCACAGATACGCAGTATTTT; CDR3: CASGRTSGGTDTQYF
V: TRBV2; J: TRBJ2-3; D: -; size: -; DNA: TGTGCCAGCATCAGGGTGGTTACGCAGTATTTT; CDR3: CASIRVVTQYF
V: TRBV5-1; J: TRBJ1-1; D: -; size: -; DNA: TGCGCCAGCAGCTTTCGTCAGGGGTCCGACACTGAAGCTTTCTTT; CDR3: CASSFRQGSDTEAFF
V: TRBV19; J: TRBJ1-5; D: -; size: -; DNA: TGTGCCAGTAAAGCGATTGAAAATCAGCCCCAGCATTTT; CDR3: CASKAIENQPQHF
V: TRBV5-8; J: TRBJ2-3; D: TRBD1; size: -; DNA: TGTGCCAGCAGCCGTGGACAGGAGACAGATACGCAGTATTTT; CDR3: CASSRGQETDTQYF
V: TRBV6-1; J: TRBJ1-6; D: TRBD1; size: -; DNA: TGTGCCATCTCCCCGGGACAGAGTAATTCACCCCTCCACTTT; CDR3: CAISPGQSNSPLHF
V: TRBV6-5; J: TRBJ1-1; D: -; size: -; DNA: TGTGCCAGCAGTTACGACTGGCTCGCTGAAGCTTTCTTT; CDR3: CASSYDWLAEAFF
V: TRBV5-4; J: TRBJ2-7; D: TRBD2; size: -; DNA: TGTGCCAGCACCTCAGGACTAGCGTCCTACGAGCAGTACTTC; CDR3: CASTSGLASYEQYF
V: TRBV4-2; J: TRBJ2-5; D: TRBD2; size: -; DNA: TGTGCCAGCAGCCAGGGGGGCGGGAGGGCCAGGGAGACCCAGTACTTC; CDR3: CASSQGGGRARETQYF
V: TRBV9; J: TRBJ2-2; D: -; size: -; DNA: TGTGCCAGCAGCGGATCTAGAACGGGCACCGGGGAGCTGTTTTTT; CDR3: CASSGSRTGTGELFF
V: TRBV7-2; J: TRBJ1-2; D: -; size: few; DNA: TGTGCCAGCAACCGTTCGCCCGGGAACTATGGCTACACCTTC; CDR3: CASNRSPGNYGYTF
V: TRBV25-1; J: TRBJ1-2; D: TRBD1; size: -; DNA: TGTGCCAGCAGTGTAACGGGGACAGGGGTCGGCTACACCTTC; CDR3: CASSVTGTGVGYTF
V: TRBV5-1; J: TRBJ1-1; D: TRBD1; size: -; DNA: TGCGCCAGCAGCTTGGGACAGGGGCCCCTGAACACTGAAGCTTTCTTT; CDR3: CASSLGQGPLNTEAFF
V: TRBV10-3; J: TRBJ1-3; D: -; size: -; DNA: TGTGCCACCCAGGGTAACGGAAACACCATATATTTT; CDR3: CATQGNGNTIYF
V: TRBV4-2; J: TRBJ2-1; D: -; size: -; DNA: TGTGCCAGCAGCCCCAAGTTTAGGGGCTCCTACAATGAGCAGTTCTTC; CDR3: CASSPKFRGSYNEQFF
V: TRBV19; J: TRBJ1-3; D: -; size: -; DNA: TGTGCCAGTAGTCTAGACAGTTCCTCTGGAAACACCATATATTTT; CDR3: CASSLDSSSGNTIYF
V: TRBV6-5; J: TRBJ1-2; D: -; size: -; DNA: TGTGCCAGCAGAGAAACTCCAGACAGATACTATGGCTACACCTTC; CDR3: CASRETPDRYYGYTF
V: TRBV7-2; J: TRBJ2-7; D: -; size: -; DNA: TGTGCCAGCAGCTTAGTTCAATCCCTCAGCGAGCAGTACTTC; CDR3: CASSLVQSLSEQYF
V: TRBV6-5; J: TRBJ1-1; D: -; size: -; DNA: TGTGCCAGCAGTTTCGGCGGTATGAACACTGAAGCTTTCTTT; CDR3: CASSFGGMNTEAFF
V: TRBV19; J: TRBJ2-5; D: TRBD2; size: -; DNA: TGTGCCAGTAGTAGGTCTAGCGGTGTAGGAGAGACCCAGTACTTC; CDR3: CASSRSSGVGETQYF
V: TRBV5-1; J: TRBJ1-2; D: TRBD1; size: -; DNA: TGCGCCAGCAGCAGACTCGGACAGGGGTCAAATGGCTACACCTTC; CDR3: CASSRLGQGSNGYTF
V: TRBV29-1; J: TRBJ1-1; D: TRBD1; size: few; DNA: TGCAGCGCGGACAGGGAATCATACACTGAAGCTTTCTTT; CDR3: CSADRESYTEAFF
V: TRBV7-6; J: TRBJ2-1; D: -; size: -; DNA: TGTGCCAGCAGCTTAGGGGCCTTCAATGAGCAGTTCTTC; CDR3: CASSLGAFNEQFF
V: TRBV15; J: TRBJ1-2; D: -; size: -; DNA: TGTGCCACCAGCATCGACAAGACCTATGGCTACACCTTC; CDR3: CATSIDKTYGYTF
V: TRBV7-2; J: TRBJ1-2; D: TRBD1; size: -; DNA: TGTGCCAGCAGCTTAGCCTCGGGACAGGGGGACTATGGCTACACCTTC; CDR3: CASSLASGQGDYGYTF
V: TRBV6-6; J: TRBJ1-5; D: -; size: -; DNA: TGTGCCAGCAGTTACTCACCGAAGGAGGGGTTCCAGCATTTT; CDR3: CASSYSPKEGFQHF
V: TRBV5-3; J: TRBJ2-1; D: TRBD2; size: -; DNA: TGTGCCAGAAGCTTGGCACTAGCGGGAGAAGGAGGTGAGCAGTTCTTC; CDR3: CARSLALAGEGGEQFF